This TCR beta chain derives from a study of blood T cell repertoires in COVID-19. Across the whole study: T cells, B-cell-depleted T cells, or PBMCs provided the cDNA or gDNA that served as material.

As processed by the authors: Using reference gene primer amplification, nucleated cell counts were estimated. Some clones are missing from TCRdb's copy, which holds only in-frame ones; the method was immunoSEQ multiplex PCR. That table supplies the V and J calls and clone size; D and trimming were determined from the DNA. The sample yields 97,000 or so clones, around 84% seen once. There are 16 residues in the CDR3. Germline CDR1 reads LGHDT; CDR2 reads YNNKEL (reference sequence). The junction had 9 bases not matched to a gene; V was cut back by 4 bases and J by 4 bases. The TCR sequence derives from a human donor in a cohort sampled during active COVID-19. The V call is TRBV3-1 (or the pseudogene TRBV3-2), the J call TRBJ2-1; 8 bases agree with TRBD2. The sequencing input was peripheral blood. CDR3 nucleotides: TGTGCCAGCAGCCGAGGCTTCACTAGCGGATACAATGAGCAGTTCTTC. Its translation: CASSRGFTSGYNEQFF.